What follows is one TCR beta chain and its context. The antigen is unknown. The CDR3 is 18 amino acids. J was trimmed by 1 base and V by 4 bases; bases with no gene match: 15. Germline CDR1 SNHLY, CDR2 FYNNEI. The data were taken from a study of long-term antiretroviral therapy in people with HIV. Study-wide points: Pre-ART expanded clones dominated the repertoire at every time point. ART was followed by higher diversity that remained below transplant donor controls. HIV repertoires covered narrower CDR3 length ranges than controls did.

Every sample had 1-10 million cryopreserved PBMC in it before DNA extraction. Version v3.0 of the immunoSEQ assay ran at survey level. Clones were read by immunoSEQ multiplex PCR, and TCRdb kept only the in-frame ones, dropping some. The data show 30,000 or so clones, approximately 91% seen once. This clonotype was sampled from a man aged 45-65 years with HIV. Sequenced material: unsorted PBMCs, taken roughly 5 years before starting antiretroviral therapy. This chain joins TRBV2 and TRBJ1-1; 7 bases match TRBD1. The CDR3 spells CASSGGWGTGASNTEAFF. The CDR3 DNA reads as TGTGCCAGCAGTGGTGGTTGGGGAACAGGGGCGTCGAACACTGAAGCTTTCTTT.